The 24 T cell receptor beta chains below all came from one sample that was sequenced in a study of blood T cell repertoires in COVID-19. This table comes from immunoSEQ multiplex PCR, and its TCRdb copy is limited to in-frame clones, with some not included. Among over 200,000 clones listed, about 85% were seen once. Material: PBMCs or T cells enriched from blood (not recorded which). These receptors all stem from a young man who had recovered from COVID-19.

The rearrangement joins TRBV7-9 to TRBJ2-1; the D is unclear. V gave up 5 bases and J gave up 6 bases, with 5 bases separating them. There are 11 residues in the CDR3. The germline V gene has CDR1 SEHNR and CDR2 FQNEAQ (reference sequence). CDR3 protein: CASSTGNEQFF. In DNA form, the CDR3 reads TGTGCCAGCAGCACTGGCAATGAGCAGTTCTTC.

This chain links TRBV19 with TRBJ1-2; 8 bases align to TRBD1. This CDR3 is 14 amino acids long. Trimming cost V 6 bases and J 6 bases; bases outside gene matches: 9. CDR1 is LNHDA, CDR2 SQIVND, per germline (reference sequence). In DNA, the CDR3 is TGTGCCAGTAGCCGGGCCGACAGGGGTCATGGCTACACCTTC. This codes for CASSRADRGHGYTF.

The chain is built from TRBV4-3 and TRBJ2-2; 9 bases map to TRBD2. With 0 bases clipped from V and 2 bases from J, the junction kept 7 bases outside the gene matches. Germline loops: CDR1 LGHNA, CDR2 YSLEER. The CDR3 is 18 residues long. CDR3: CASSQEPPSGANTGELFF. CDR3 nucleotides: TGCGCCAGCAGCCAAGAACCCCCTAGCGGGGCTAACACCGGGGAGCTGTTTTTT.

V gene TRBV9 combines with J gene TRBJ2-2, with 9 bases aligning to TRBD2. The V segment lost 0 bases and the J segment 1 base; nucleotides outside the gene matches: 1. Germline CDR1 SGDLS, CDR2 YYNGEE. The CDR3 is 16 amino acids. The CDR3 reads CASSVEAGGNTGELFF. CDR3 sequence (DNA): TGTGCCAGCAGCGTAGAAGCGGGGGGGAACACCGGGGAGCTGTTTTTT.

This rearrangement joins TRBV4-3 to TRBJ1-2; maybe TRBD1 (5 bases). Per germline, CDR1 LGHNA and CDR2 YSLEER. CDR3 length equals 13 residues. V lost 4 bases and J 8 bases, leaving 14 bases between the germline ends. For the CDR3, the DNA is TGCGCCAGCAGCCCAGGGTTAAGGGAAGGCTACACCTTC. Residues: CASSPGLREGYTF.

The chain joins TRBV4-3 to TRBJ1-6; tentative D call: TRBD1 (5 bases). The germline V gene has CDR1 LGHNA and CDR2 YSLEER. The CDR3 has 15 amino acids. The V end was cut by 0 bases, the J end by 5 bases, with 8 bases between. The CDR3 here is CASSQDGGDNSPLHF. The CDR3 nucleotides read TGCGCCAGCAGCCAAGATGGAGGGGATAATTCACCCCTCCACTTT.

J is TRBJ1-4 and V is TRBV7-9; D may be TRBD1 (6 bases). V lost 4 bases to trimming and J lost 6 bases, with 18 bases between them. Germline assignment: CDR1 SEHNR and CDR2 FQNEAQ (reference sequence). This CDR3 spans 16 amino acids. The CDR3 DNA sequence: TGTGCCAGCAGCTCCCCGTTGGGGAGGGGGGATGAAAAACTGTTTTTT. This gives the protein CASSSPLGRGDEKLFF.

This clone was picked up one time. The chain is built from TRBV5-8 and TRBJ1-1; 8 nucleotides align to TRBD1. This CDR3 has 14 residues. Unmatched junction bases numbered 6, after V lost 4 bases and J lost 4 bases. Germline V gives CDR1 SGHTS, CDR2 YDEGEE. The CDR3: CASSVGQGGTEAFF. The CDR3 region has the DNA TGTGCCAGCAGCGTAGGACAGGGAGGCACTGAAGCTTTCTTT.

The J gene is TRBJ2-2, the V gene TRBV4-2; TRBD2 might be the D (6 bases). In germline, CDR1 is LGHNA, CDR2 YNFKEQ. Trimming shortened V by 4 bases and J by 2 bases, and 14 bases separated the two germline ends. CDR3 length equals 16 residues. The CDR3 spells CASSPGDRTNTGELFF. DNA of the CDR3: TGTGCCAGCAGCCCGGGGGATAGAACTAACACCGGGGAGCTGTTTTTT.

J is TRBJ1-2 and V is TRBV6-5; TRBD1 aligns across 7 bases. This CDR3 is 13 amino acids long. Germline CDR1 MNHEY, CDR2 SVGAGI. V trimming: 5 bases; J trimming: 5 bases; junction bases outside the gene matches: 5. This chain's CDR3 is CASSPVQGYGYTF. CDR3 nucleotides: TGTGCCAGCAGTCCCGTACAGGGGTATGGCTACACCTTC.

The V call is TRBV11-1, the J call TRBJ2-1; the D gene is possibly TRBD2 (7 bases). Germline loops: CDR1 SGHAT, CDR2 FQDESV (reference sequence). The V gene lost 7 bases and the J gene lost 3 bases, with 16 bases spanning the gap. CDR3 size: 15 residues. The CDR3 bases are TGTGCCAGCACCCCCCGGGGGGCTGGCTACAATGAGCAGTTCTTC. Protein: CASTPRGAGYNEQFF.

This clone was counted only a few times. The chain combines TRBV14 with TRBJ1-5; 7 bases are shared with TRBD1. This CDR3 is 18 amino acids long. Trimming removed 3 bases from V and 0 bases from J; junction bases left unmatched: 11. Germline lookup yields CDR1 SGHDN and CDR2 FVKESK. This CDR3 is CASSHLPTGSYSNQPQHF. The CDR3 region has the DNA TGTGCCAGCAGCCATCTCCCGACAGGGAGTTATAGCAATCAGCCCCAGCATTTT.

The chain joins TRBV7-8 to TRBJ2-5; a weak D match, TRBD1 (6 bases). V gave up 5 bases and J gave up 0 bases, with 13 bases separating them. This CDR3 contains 15 residues. From germline, CDR1 is SGHVS and CDR2 FQNEAQ. The CDR3 DNA sequence: TGTGCCAGCAGCCTTTCCGGGACAAACCAAGAGACCCAGTACTTC. Its translation: CASSLSGTNQETQYF.

This chain uses TRBV7-2 with TRBJ1-4, with D perhaps TRBD1 (6 bases). V lost 1 base and J lost 7, with 13 bases in between. CDR1 is SGHTA and CDR2 is FQGNSA in the germline V gene. This CDR3 region has 15 residues. The CDR3 spells CASSLGGRKIEKLFF. The CDR3 coding sequence is TGTGCCAGCAGCTTAGGGGGGCGTAAAATTGAAAAACTGTTTTTT. Supplemented by reference TRBV7-2 and TRBJ1-4, the full variable domain reads GAGVSQSPSNKVTEKGKDVELRCDPISGHTALYWYRQSLGQGLEFLIYFQGNSAPDKSGLPSDRFSAERTGGSVSTLTIQRTQQEDSAVYLCASSLGGRKIEKLFFGSGTQLSVL.

This chain uses TRBV30 with TRBJ2-4; 9 bases are a match to TRBD2. The V segment lost 1 base and the J segment 1 base; nucleotides outside the gene matches: 5. Germline CDR1 GTSNPN, CDR2 SVGIG (reference sequence). The CDR3 contains 16 residues. CDR3 nucleotides: TGTGCCTGGAGTGGAACGGGACTAGCCGCCAAAAACATTCAGTACTTC. Translating it yields CAWSGTGLAAKNIQYF.

V and J are TRBV5-1 and TRBJ1-5; D unresolved. Trimming took off 0 bases at V and 7 bases at J, with 8 bases between the two ends. Per germline, CDR1 SGHRS and CDR2 YFSETQ. The CDR3 sequence is 13 residues long. The CDR3 spells CASSLEGRQPQHF. CDR3 in DNA: TGCGCCAGCAGCTTGGAAGGGAGGCAGCCCCAGCATTTT.

The chain links TRBV18 to TRBJ1-1; 7 bases agree with TRBD1. The germline CDR1 and CDR2 sequences are KGHSH and LQKENI. With V trimmed by 5 bases and J by 0 bases, 12 bases remained unmatched. This CDR3 is 17 amino acids long. This CDR3 reads CASSSVPGQHMNTEAFF. In DNA, the CDR3 is TGTGCCAGCTCATCCGTCCCGGGACAGCACATGAACACTGAAGCTTTCTTT.

The genes are TRBV20-1 and TRBJ1-1, with TRBD1 matching 7 bases. CDR1 and CDR2 from the germline V gene are DFQATT and SNEGSKA (reference sequence). V gave up 3 bases and J gave up 5 bases; unmatched junction bases: 12. This CDR3 contains 15 residues. CDR3 sequence: CSASRITGVRTEAFF. The CDR3 region has the DNA TGCAGTGCTAGTCGAATCACAGGGGTAAGAACTGAAGCTTTCTTT.

The CDR3 protein is CATTITSGSPNEQFF. The CDR3 region has the DNA TGCGCCACGACAATAACTAGCGGGAGTCCCAATGAGCAGTTCTTC. The chain couples TRBV5-1 to TRBJ2-1; 11 bases agree with TRBD2. Trimming cost V 9 bases and J 6 bases; bases outside gene matches: 11. Germline V gene data show CDR1 as SGHRS and CDR2 as YFSETQ. This CDR3 has 15 residues.

This clone was observed a single time. The chain combines TRBV20-1 with TRBJ2-3; D not resolved. The CDR3 is 14 amino acids. The V gene lost 3 bases and the J gene lost 1 base, with 11 bases spanning the gap. From germline, CDR1 is DFQATT and CDR2 SNEGSKA (reference sequence). The CDR3, as DNA: TGCAGTGCTAGTAAACAAGAGGGCACAGATACGCAGTATTTT. Amino acids: CSASKQEGTDTQYF.

The chain has TRBV7-9 and TRBJ2-7, with D tentatively TRBD1 (6 bases). The CDR3 runs to 15 residues. Germline V gene sequence: CDR1 SEHNR, CDR2 FQNEAQ (reference sequence). V lost 4 bases to trimming and J lost 1 base, with 14 bases between them. In DNA, the CDR3 is TGTGCCAGCAGCTCCCCCCGGGACATATCCTACGAGCAGTACTTC. Protein sequence: CASSSPRDISYEQYF.

The rearrangement joins TRBV6-1 to TRBJ1-2; tentative D call: TRBD1 (5 bases). Germline CDR1 is MNHNS and CDR2 is SASEGT. The V end was cut by 1 base, the J end by 2 bases, with 11 bases between. CDR3 length: 15 amino acids. CDR3 region: CASSEGPGPNYGYTF. CDR3 bases: TGTGCCAGCAGTGAAGGACCAGGGCCCAACTATGGCTACACCTTC.

V gene TRBV7-9 combines with J gene TRBJ1-2; D remains unclear. Germline V gene sequence: CDR1 SEHNR, CDR2 FQNEAQ (reference sequence). Trimming removed 2 bases at V and 7 bases at J, with 5 bases between. The CDR3 totals 11 residues. The CDR3 loop reads CASSLFIGYTF. CDR3 DNA: TGTGCCAGCAGCTTATTCATTGGCTACACCTTC. Using reference TRBV7-9 and TRBJ1-2 for the parts outside the CDR3, the full variable domain is DTGVSQNPRHKITKRGQNVTFRCDPISEHNRLYWYRQTLGQGPEFLTYFQNEAQLEKSRLLSDRFSAERPKGSFSTLEIQRTEQGDSAMYLCASSLFIGYTFGSGTRLTVV.

This chain connects TRBV2 to TRBJ1-2; 8 nucleotides agree with TRBD1. Germline V CDR1 and CDR2: SNHLY, FYNNEI. Germline trimming cut 3 bases from V and 4 bases from J; bases unmatched to any gene: 7. The CDR3 is 15 residues long. The CDR3 region is CASSDQGAVRYGYTF. CDR3 bases: TGTGCCAGCAGTGACCAGGGGGCAGTCCGCTATGGCTACACCTTC.